Listed below are T cell receptor beta chains from one sample, sequenced in a study of blood T cell repertoires in COVID-19. Assay used: immunoSEQ multiplex PCR; TCRdb lists only in-frame clones, some missing. The sample has around 170,000 clones, around 83% seen once; the top ten hold 6.5% to 8.5%. The specimen was peripheral blood. These receptors were taken from a woman in her 70s with COVID-19, enrolled during active disease. CDR3s include the opening cysteine and the closing phenylalanine or tryptophan. A D gene is named only where the DNA matches it firmly. A clone size is listed for some rows: how often the clone was seen (once, few, many), or a class if it is expanded.

cdr3_length: 16
j_call: TRBJ2-1
clone_size: .
d_call: TRBD2
v_call: TRBV11-2
cdr3_nt: TGTGCCAGCAGCGCCCGAGGGAGCGGGACTAGCAATGAGCAGTTCTTC
cdr3_aa: CASSARGSGTSNEQFF

cdr3_length: 17
j_call: TRBJ1-5
clone_size: .
d_call: TRBD1
v_call: TRBV27
cdr3_nt: TGTGCCAGCCAACCAGTTACAGGGACAGGGCTTGGGCAGCCCCAGCATTTT
cdr3_aa: CASQPVTGTGLGQPQHF

cdr3_length: 13
j_call: TRBJ1-6
clone_size: .
d_call: .
v_call: TRBV28
cdr3_nt: TGTGCCAGTATGGTTCGGGATAATTCACCCCTCCACTTT
cdr3_aa: CASMVRDNSPLHF

cdr3_length: 17
j_call: TRBJ1-3
clone_size: many
d_call: .
v_call: TRBV28
cdr3_nt: TGTGCCAGCAGTTTACAGGGGTCCCCCATTTCTGGAAACACCATATATTTT
cdr3_aa: CASSLQGSPISGNTIYF

cdr3_length: 14
j_call: TRBJ1-4
clone_size: .
d_call: TRBD1
v_call: TRBV27
cdr3_nt: TGTGCCAGCAGGGGACAGGGGGAATTTGAAAAACTGTTTTTT
cdr3_aa: CASRGQGEFEKLFF

cdr3_length: 14
j_call: TRBJ2-2
clone_size: .
d_call: .
v_call: TRBV28
cdr3_nt: TGTGCCAGCAGTCCCCTTAAAAACACCGGGGAGCTGTTTTTT
cdr3_aa: CASSPLKNTGELFF

cdr3_length: 11
j_call: TRBJ1-4
clone_size: .
d_call: .
v_call: TRBV28
cdr3_nt: TGTGCCAGCAGTTTAGGGCGAAAAATGTTTTTT
cdr3_aa: CASSLGRKMFF

cdr3_length: 14
j_call: TRBJ1-1
clone_size: .
d_call: TRBD1
v_call: TRBV5-8
cdr3_nt: TGTGCCAGCAGCTGGACCGGGACAGGGGCTGAAGCTTTCTTT
cdr3_aa: CASSWTGTGAEAFF

cdr3_length: 13
j_call: TRBJ2-1
clone_size: .
d_call: .
v_call: TRBV2
cdr3_nt: TGTGCCAGCAGTAGCCGGGACAAGGGCTTGGGGTTCTTC
cdr3_aa: CASSSRDKGLGFF

cdr3_length: 13
j_call: TRBJ1-1
clone_size: .
d_call: .
v_call: TRBV2
cdr3_nt: TGTGCCAGCAGCTGGGGACAGAACACTGAAGCTTTCTTT
cdr3_aa: CASSWGQNTEAFF

cdr3_length: 18
j_call: TRBJ2-1
clone_size: .
d_call: .
v_call: TRBV18
cdr3_nt: TGTGCCAGCTCACCACCTCCCGCGCCAGGGCAAGGCTACAATGAGCAGTTCTTC
cdr3_aa: CASSPPPAPGQGYNEQFF

cdr3_length: 15
j_call: TRBJ2-6
clone_size: .
d_call: .
v_call: TRBV28
cdr3_nt: TGTGCCAGCAGTTTGACGGGAACTGGGGCCAACGTCCTGACTTTC
cdr3_aa: CASSLTGTGANVLTF

cdr3_length: 17
j_call: TRBJ2-1
clone_size: .
d_call: .
v_call: TRBV28
cdr3_nt: TGTGCCAGCAGTTTGGCCGACAGAGGGGGACGGTACAATGAGCAGTTCTTC
cdr3_aa: CASSLADRGGRYNEQFF

cdr3_length: 14
j_call: TRBJ2-5
clone_size: .
d_call: .
v_call: TRBV19
cdr3_nt: TGTGCCAGTAGTATTGACAGGGAGGTAGAGACCCAGTACTTC
cdr3_aa: CASSIDREVETQYF

cdr3_length: 15
j_call: TRBJ2-1
clone_size: .
d_call: TRBD2
v_call: TRBV9
cdr3_nt: TGTGCCAGCAGCGTCTCTAGCGGGAGTGTTGGTGAGCAGTTCTTC
cdr3_aa: CASSVSSGSVGEQFF

cdr3_length: 16
j_call: TRBJ2-4
clone_size: .
d_call: .
v_call: TRBV7-9
cdr3_nt: TGTGCCAGCAGCTGGGCAGCCTCTGGCGCCAAAAACATTCAGTACTTC
cdr3_aa: CASSWAASGAKNIQYF

cdr3_length: 12
j_call: TRBJ2-7
clone_size: .
d_call: .
v_call: TRBV7-9
cdr3_nt: TGTGCCAGCAGCTCCGTCCCCTACGAGCAGTACTTC
cdr3_aa: CASSSVPYEQYF

cdr3_length: 16
j_call: TRBJ2-5
clone_size: .
d_call: TRBD2
v_call: TRBV27
cdr3_nt: TGTGCCAGCAGTTTGGCTAGCGGGAGGTTCCAAGAGACCCAGTACTTC
cdr3_aa: CASSLASGRFQETQYF

cdr3_length: 12
j_call: TRBJ2-1
clone_size: .
d_call: TRBD2
v_call: TRBV12-5
cdr3_nt: TGTGCTAGTGGCGGGAGGGCCAATGAGCAGTTCTTC
cdr3_aa: CASGGRANEQFF

cdr3_length: 13
j_call: TRBJ2-1
clone_size: .
d_call: TRBD1
v_call: TRBV28
cdr3_nt: TGTGCCAGCAAGGGACAGAGCTACAATGAGCAGTTCTTC
cdr3_aa: CASKGQSYNEQFF

cdr3_length: 18
j_call: TRBJ2-1
clone_size: .
d_call: .
v_call: TRBV10-3
cdr3_nt: TGTGCCATCAAGGACGGGGAAGGGAGAAAGGGGGTGTACAATGAGCAGTTCTTC
cdr3_aa: CAIKDGEGRKGVYNEQFF

cdr3_length: 13
j_call: TRBJ1-2
clone_size: .
d_call: .
v_call: TRBV28
cdr3_nt: TGTGCCACACCAGGATCGGCAGGCTATGGCTACACCTTC
cdr3_aa: CATPGSAGYGYTF

cdr3_length: 16
j_call: TRBJ2-4
clone_size: .
d_call: TRBD2
v_call: TRBV25-1
cdr3_nt: TGTGCCAGCAGTGATGGACTAGCGGTAGCCAAAAACATTCAGTACTTC
cdr3_aa: CASSDGLAVAKNIQYF